This T cell receptor beta chain originates from a study of blood T cell repertoires in COVID-19. Across the whole study: Sites in the United States, Italy and Spain provided acute and convalescent COVID-19 samples. T cells, B-cell-depleted T cells, or PBMCs supplied cDNA or gDNA.

The CDR3 is 15 amino acids. V shed 0 bases and J 6 bases; nucleotides not matched to a gene: 6. CDR1 and CDR2 (germline): SGHNT, YYREEE (reference sequence). The sample holds one count of this clone. In the original processing: Reference gene primers were amplified, and this amplification served to estimate nucleated cell counts. Produced via immunoSEQ multiplex PCR; TCRdb's table is partial and in-frame only. The DNA was the basis for D and trimming; V, J and clone size are from that table. The sample lists some 130,000 clones; around 80% were seen once. This chain connects TRBV5-4 to TRBJ1-2; 9 bases are a match to TRBD1. Sequencing input: peripheral blood. This clonotype was sampled from a man aged 65 to 79 with acute or convalescent COVID-19. In DNA, the CDR3 is TGTGCCAGCAGCTTGGCCCCGGGACAGGGCAATGGCTACACCTTC. It codes for CASSLAPGQGNGYTF.